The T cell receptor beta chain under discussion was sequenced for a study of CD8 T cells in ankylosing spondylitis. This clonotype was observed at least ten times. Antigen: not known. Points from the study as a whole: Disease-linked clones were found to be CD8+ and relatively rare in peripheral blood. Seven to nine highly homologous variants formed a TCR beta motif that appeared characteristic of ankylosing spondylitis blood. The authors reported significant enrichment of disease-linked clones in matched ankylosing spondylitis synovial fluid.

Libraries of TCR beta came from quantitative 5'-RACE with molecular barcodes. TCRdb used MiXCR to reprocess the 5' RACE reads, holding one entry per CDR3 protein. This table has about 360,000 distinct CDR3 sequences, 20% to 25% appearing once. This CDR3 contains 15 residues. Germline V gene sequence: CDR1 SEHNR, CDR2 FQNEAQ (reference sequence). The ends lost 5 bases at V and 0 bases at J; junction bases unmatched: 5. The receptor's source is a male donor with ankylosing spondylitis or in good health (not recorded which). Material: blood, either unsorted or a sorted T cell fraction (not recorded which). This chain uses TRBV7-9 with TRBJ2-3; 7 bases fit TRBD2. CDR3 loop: CASSRSGASTDTQYF. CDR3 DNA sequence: TGTGCCAGCAGCCGAAGCGGGGCTAGCACAGATACGCAGTATTTT.